This T cell receptor beta chain was sequenced during a study of T cell responses to AZD1222 COVID-19 vaccine. Germline CDR1 SGHDN, CDR2 FVKESK. This CDR3 contains 14 residues. V gave up 0 bases and J gave up 8 bases, with 11 bases separating them. Sequencing used immunoSEQ multiplex PCR; TCRdb keeps in-frame clones, though not all of them. The sample yields 100,000 to 150,000 clones, around nine tenths seen once. The TCR comes from an adult in good health. The rearrangement uses TRBV14 and TRBJ2-1; D gene ambiguous. The sequenced sample was peripheral blood, obtained on day 0 of AZD1222 vaccination. DNA for the CDR3: TGTGCCAGCAGCCAAGATAGCCCCAGCGATGAGCAGTTCTTC. Residues: CASSQDSPSDEQFF.